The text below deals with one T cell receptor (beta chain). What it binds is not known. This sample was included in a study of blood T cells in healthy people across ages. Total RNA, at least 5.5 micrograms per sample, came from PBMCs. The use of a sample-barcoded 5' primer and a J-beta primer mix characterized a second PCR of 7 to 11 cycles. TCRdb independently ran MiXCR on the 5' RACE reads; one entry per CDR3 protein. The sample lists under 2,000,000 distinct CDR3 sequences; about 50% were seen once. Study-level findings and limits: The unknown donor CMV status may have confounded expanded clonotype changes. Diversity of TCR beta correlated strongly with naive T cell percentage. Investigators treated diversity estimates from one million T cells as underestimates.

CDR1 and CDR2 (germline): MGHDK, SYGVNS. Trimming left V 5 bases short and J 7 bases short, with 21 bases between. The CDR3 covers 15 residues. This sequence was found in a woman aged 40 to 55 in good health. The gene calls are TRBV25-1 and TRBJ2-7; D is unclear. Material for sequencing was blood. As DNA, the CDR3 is TGTGCCAGCAGTCGACACCATCCTGTATACAATGAGCAGTACTTC. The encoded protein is CASSRHHPVYNEQYF.